The rows below give T cell receptor beta chains drawn from one sample of a study of blood T cell repertoires in COVID-19. Assay: immunoSEQ multiplex PCR; the TCRdb copy retains only in-frame clones and omits some. The top ten clones hold around 6.1% of a sample with around 170,000 clones, 75% to 90% of them seen once. Sequencing was performed on peripheral blood. The receptors were gathered from a woman in her 40s with acute or convalescent COVID-19. The CDR3 runs from the conserved cysteine through the conserved F or W. The D gene is left open where the match is weak. Some rows have no size entry. The others give once, few or many, or a class for an expanded clone.

v_call: TRBV5-1; j_call: TRBJ2-1; d_call: .; clone_size: .; cdr3_nt: TGCGCCAGCAGCTTAGGGAGGACTTACAATGAGCAGTTCTTC; cdr3_aa: CASSLGRTYNEQFF
v_call: TRBV6-5; j_call: TRBJ1-4; d_call: TRBD1; clone_size: .; cdr3_nt: TGTGCCAGCAGTTCCTCCGGGACAGGGCCTGAAAAACTGTTTTTT; cdr3_aa: CASSSSGTGPEKLFF
v_call: TRBV9; j_call: TRBJ1-5; d_call: TRBD1; clone_size: .; cdr3_nt: TGTGCCAGCAGCGTAGGTGTGACAGGGGGTGATGGCGATCAGCCCCAGCATTTT; cdr3_aa: CASSVGVTGGDGDQPQHF
v_call: TRBV7-9; j_call: TRBJ1-1; d_call: TRBD1; clone_size: .; cdr3_nt: TGTGCCAGCAGCTTAGCCCAGGGGGTTTGGACTGAAGCTTTCTTT; cdr3_aa: CASSLAQGVWTEAFF
v_call: TRBV6-5; j_call: TRBJ1-5; d_call: .; clone_size: .; cdr3_nt: TGTGCCAGCAGCCAGACACTTAGCAATCAGCCCCAGCATTTT; cdr3_aa: CASSQTLSNQPQHF
v_call: TRBV19; j_call: TRBJ1-1; d_call: .; clone_size: .; cdr3_nt: TGTGCCAGTAGCCCGGGCGGGGGGGGCACTGAAGCTTTCTTT; cdr3_aa: CASSPGGGGTEAFF
v_call: TRBV3-1/TRBV3-2; j_call: TRBJ2-1; d_call: .; clone_size: .; cdr3_nt: TGTGCCAGCCAACAGTACAATGAGCAGTTCTTC; cdr3_aa: CASQQYNEQFF
v_call: TRBV27; j_call: TRBJ1-6; d_call: .; clone_size: .; cdr3_nt: TGTGCCAGCAGTCCAGGGAGGGGGTCTTCACCCCTCCACTTT; cdr3_aa: CASSPGRGSSPLHF
v_call: TRBV7-2; j_call: TRBJ2-3; d_call: .; clone_size: .; cdr3_nt: TGTGCCAGCAGTTACTACGCGGATACGCAGTATTTT; cdr3_aa: CASSYYADTQYF
v_call: TRBV10-3; j_call: TRBJ2-7; d_call: TRBD1; clone_size: .; cdr3_nt: TGTGCCGTCAGCCGGGACAGGGCTACCTACGAGCAGTACTTC; cdr3_aa: CAVSRDRATYEQYF
v_call: TRBV6-5; j_call: TRBJ1-2; d_call: TRBD1; clone_size: .; cdr3_nt: TGTGCCAGCAGTTACCTGGACAGGCCCTATGGCTACACCTTC; cdr3_aa: CASSYLDRPYGYTF
v_call: TRBV2; j_call: TRBJ1-2; d_call: .; clone_size: .; cdr3_nt: TGTGCCAGCAGTGCCGGGCAGGGATTCTATGGCTACACCTTC; cdr3_aa: CASSAGQGFYGYTF
v_call: TRBV4-2; j_call: TRBJ2-6; d_call: TRBD1; clone_size: .; cdr3_nt: TGTGCCAGCAGCCACCGGGACAGGGGCAACTCTGGGGCCAACGTCCTGACTTTC; cdr3_aa: CASSHRDRGNSGANVLTF
v_call: TRBV28; j_call: TRBJ1-5; d_call: TRBD1; clone_size: .; cdr3_nt: TGTGCCAGCAGAACAGGGGGGACGCATCAGCCCCAGCATTTT; cdr3_aa: CASRTGGTHQPQHF
v_call: TRBV29-1; j_call: TRBJ1-2; d_call: TRBD1; clone_size: .; cdr3_nt: TGCAGCGTCGGGGACAGGGTCCCCTATGGCTACACCTTC; cdr3_aa: CSVGDRVPYGYTF
v_call: TRBV10-3; j_call: TRBJ1-2; d_call: .; clone_size: .; cdr3_nt: TGTGCCATCACTCAGGATTCCCCTAACTATGGCTACACCTTC; cdr3_aa: CAITQDSPNYGYTF
v_call: TRBV5-1; j_call: TRBJ1-1; d_call: .; clone_size: once; cdr3_nt: TGCGCCAGCAGCTTGGGGCTACAGGGATCCGAAGCTTTCTTT; cdr3_aa: CASSLGLQGSEAFF
v_call: TRBV18; j_call: TRBJ1-1; d_call: .; clone_size: .; cdr3_nt: TGTGCCAGCTCACCTGGGCCGGTGGACACTGAAGCTTTCTTT; cdr3_aa: CASSPGPVDTEAFF
v_call: TRBV5-1; j_call: TRBJ2-2; d_call: TRBD1; clone_size: .; cdr3_nt: TGCGCCAGCGGGGACGGGACAGGGACGATTAACACCGGGGAGCTGTTTTTT; cdr3_aa: CASGDGTGTINTGELFF
v_call: TRBV19; j_call: TRBJ2-7; d_call: .; clone_size: .; cdr3_nt: TGTGCCAGTAGTATAGGTCGGGAATACGAGCAGTACTTC; cdr3_aa: CASSIGREYEQYF
v_call: TRBV29-1; j_call: TRBJ2-7; d_call: .; clone_size: .; cdr3_nt: TGCAGCGTTGATTTTAAAACGGGAGTAAGCTACGAGCAGTACTTC; cdr3_aa: CSVDFKTGVSYEQYF
v_call: TRBV5-6; j_call: TRBJ1-1; d_call: .; clone_size: .; cdr3_nt: TGTGCCAGCAGCTTGGAGCGGGGGGACACTGAAGCTTTCTTT; cdr3_aa: CASSLERGDTEAFF
v_call: TRBV1; j_call: TRBJ2-7; d_call: .; clone_size: .; cdr3_nt: TGCACCAGCAGCCCCCCGGGAGAGCAGTACTTC; cdr3_aa: CTSSPPGEQYF
v_call: TRBV10-3; j_call: TRBJ1-2; d_call: TRBD1; clone_size: .; cdr3_nt: TGTGCCATCAGTGCAAGACAGGGGGTAATTTCCTATGGCTACACCTTC; cdr3_aa: CAISARQGVISYGYTF
v_call: TRBV20-1; j_call: TRBJ1-1; d_call: .; clone_size: few; cdr3_nt: TGCAGTGCTCAGACAGTTGAAGCTTTCTTT; cdr3_aa: CSAQTVEAFF
v_call: TRBV10-3; j_call: TRBJ2-1; d_call: TRBD1; clone_size: .; cdr3_nt: TGTGCCATCAGTGAGTCGATATCCCCGGACAGGCCAAATGAGCAGTTCTTC; cdr3_aa: CAISESISPDRPNEQFF
v_call: TRBV5-1; j_call: TRBJ2-1; d_call: TRBD2; clone_size: .; cdr3_nt: TGCGCCAGCAGCGTATACCGGACTAGCGGGAGTGCCTACAATGAGCAGTTCTTC; cdr3_aa: CASSVYRTSGSAYNEQFF
v_call: TRBV30; j_call: TRBJ1-5; d_call: .; clone_size: .; cdr3_nt: TGTGCCTGGGGTCAGGGGCATCCCAATCAGCCCCAGCATTTT; cdr3_aa: CAWGQGHPNQPQHF
v_call: TRBV2; j_call: TRBJ2-5; d_call: TRBD1; clone_size: few; cdr3_nt: TGTGCCAGCAGTGAAAGGACAGGGCTAGAGACCCAGTACTTC; cdr3_aa: CASSERTGLETQYF
v_call: TRBV27; j_call: TRBJ2-7; d_call: .; clone_size: .; cdr3_nt: TGTGCCAGCAGTTTATTATCCGGTGACTACGAGCAGTACTTC; cdr3_aa: CASSLLSGDYEQYF
v_call: TRBV5-1; j_call: TRBJ1-1; d_call: .; clone_size: .; cdr3_nt: TGCGCCAGCAGCCGGATAGGACAGATGAACACTGAAGCTTTCTTT; cdr3_aa: CASSRIGQMNTEAFF
v_call: TRBV12-3/TRBV12-4; j_call: TRBJ1-5; d_call: .; clone_size: once; cdr3_nt: TGTGCCAGCAGTTTCTCCAATCAGCCCCAGCATTTT; cdr3_aa: CASSFSNQPQHF
v_call: TRBV19; j_call: TRBJ2-6; d_call: TRBD1; clone_size: once; cdr3_nt: TGTGCCAGTAGTATTAGGTTTGGACAGGGGTTAGGTGGGGCCAACGTCCTGACTTTC; cdr3_aa: CASSIRFGQGLGGANVLTF
v_call: TRBV2; j_call: TRBJ1-4; d_call: TRBD1; clone_size: .; cdr3_nt: TGTGCCAGCAGTGGTAACAGGGGCGATGAAAAACTGTTTTTT; cdr3_aa: CASSGNRGDEKLFF
v_call: TRBV5-1; j_call: TRBJ1-1; d_call: .; clone_size: .; cdr3_nt: TGCGCCAGCAGCTTCGGGTCGGGGGGCACTGAAGCTTTCTTT; cdr3_aa: CASSFGSGGTEAFF
v_call: TRBV6-5; j_call: TRBJ2-3; d_call: .; clone_size: .; cdr3_nt: TGTGCCAGCAGTTACGAGCTAGCAGCAGATACGCAGTATTTT; cdr3_aa: CASSYELAADTQYF
v_call: TRBV24-1; j_call: TRBJ2-1; d_call: TRBD1; clone_size: .; cdr3_nt: TGTGCCACCAGTGACCACAACAGGGGATCCTACAATGAGCAGTTCTTC; cdr3_aa: CATSDHNRGSYNEQFF
v_call: TRBV9; j_call: TRBJ1-1; d_call: TRBD1; clone_size: .; cdr3_nt: TGTGCCAGCAGCGTAGCACCGACAGGGACCATAGAAGCTTTCTTT; cdr3_aa: CASSVAPTGTIEAFF
v_call: TRBV5-1; j_call: TRBJ1-2; d_call: TRBD1; clone_size: .; cdr3_nt: TGCGCCAGCAGCTTCGAACCGACAGGGGCGGGATATGGCTACACCTTC; cdr3_aa: CASSFEPTGAGYGYTF